The following is a T cell receptor beta chain sequence with its context. Antigen specificity is unknown. Profiled with immunoSEQ multiplex PCR; TCRdb holds only in-frame clones, not every one. This sample carries tens of thousands of clones, 70% to 90% of them seen once, and the ten largest clones take around 4%. Germline CDR1 and CDR2: ENHRY and SYGVKD. The CDR3 totals 17 residues. J gave up 5 bases and V 4 bases, and 16 bases lay outside the gene matches. This specimen comes from a study of cytomegalovirus exposure and HLA in healthy donors. The study's findings and limits: Most TCR sequences proved rare, with some public TCRs found in many donors. Reports credit the classifier with highly specific, highly sensitive diagnosis of cytomegalovirus status. The study put 150 to 200 TCR beta chains on its list as cytomegalovirus-associated.

V usage is TRBV10-3 and J usage is TRBJ2-5, with TRBD1 identical over 7 bases. The TCR was taken from a woman younger than 35 in good health and CMV-seropositive. Sample: PBMCs. The CDR3 sequence is CAISGSVVQGIRETQYF. The CDR3, as DNA: TGTGCCATCAGTGGCAGTGTAGTACAGGGGATCAGGGAGACCCAGTACTTC.